This T cell receptor (beta chain) was documented in a study of Graves' ophthalmopathy and Graves' hyperthyroidism. Study context: Upon initial diagnosis and before any treatment, peripheral blood was collected. Study results and caveats: The model predicted ophthalmopathy progression with roughly 70% sensitivity and around 72% specificity.

This clonotype was seen repeatedly, ten times or more. Antigen unknown. Amplification targeted the TCR beta CDR3 regions, with RNA transcripts as the source material. First-round RT-PCR with HTBI primers preceded a second-round multiplex PCR. TCRdb passed the multiplex PCR reads through MiXCR, listing each CDR3 protein once. The sample contains about half a million distinct CDR3 sequences, approximately 15% of which appear only once. The study excluded patients with other autoimmune diseases, uncontrolled infections, pregnancy or lactation. The CDR3 contains 15 residues. The V end lost 2 bases, the J end lost 0 bases, and 9 bases lay between the germline ends. Germline V gene sequence: CDR1 MNHNS, CDR2 SASEGT.

J is TRBJ2-3 and V is TRBV6-1; D unclear. Sample: blood. The sequence came from a woman aged 25-40 years with Graves' ophthalmopathy. CDR3 sequence reads: CASSELLGSTDTQYF. The CDR3 DNA reads TGTGCCAGCAGTGAACTCCTAGGGAGCACAGATACGCAGTATTTT.